Below, 9 T cell receptor beta chains from the same sample are listed, as sequenced in a study of cytomegalovirus exposure and HLA in healthy donors. Vbeta (60) and Jbeta (13) primers were used in the PCR. The assay was immunoSEQ multiplex PCR, and TCRdb's table has in-frame clones only and misses some. The table for this sample gives 68,000 or so clones. The sample was PBMCs. These receptors were collected from a female donor in good health and CMV-seropositive.

The chain has TRBV10-3 and TRBJ2-2, with D tentatively TRBD1 (5 bases). Per germline, CDR1 ENHRY and CDR2 SYGVKD. The CDR3 extends over 17 amino acids. V was trimmed by 8 bases and J by 1 base, leaving 20 bases between them. CDR3 DNA: TGTGCCATCGGGGCATTTGGGTACAGACAGAACACCGGGGAGCTGTTTTTT. It codes for CAIGAFGYRQNTGELFF.

The CDR3 nucleotides are TGTGCCAGCAGCGTAAATGCAGTCTCTGGAAACACCATATATTTT. Its protein is CASSVNAVSGNTIYF. The V and J genes are TRBV9 and TRBJ1-3; D gene ambiguous. Germline CDR1 and CDR2: SGDLS and YYNGEE. This CDR3 region has 15 residues. V was pared by 1 base and J by 0 bases, with 8 bases between.

This chain links TRBV20-1 with TRBJ2-1; the D gene is possibly TRBD2 (6 bases). Germline V lookup: CDR1 DFQATT, CDR2 SNEGSKA (reference sequence). V lost 6 bases, J lost 8 bases, and 8 bases lay in between. This CDR3 has 10 residues. CDR3 residues: CSALAYEQFF. The CDR3 DNA follows: TGCAGTGCCCTAGCGTATGAGCAGTTCTTC.

The V call is TRBV6-1, the J call TRBJ1-5; unclear D gene. The CDR3 sequence is 16 residues long. The V end lost 0 bases, the J end lost 2 bases, and 11 bases lay between the germline ends. In germline, CDR1 is MNHNS, CDR2 SASEGT. CDR3 nucleotide sequence: TGTGCCAGCAGTGAAGCGCGCCGTACGGGCAATCAGCCCCAGCATTTT. Protein: CASSEARRTGNQPQHF.

The V call is TRBV6-5, the J call TRBJ1-6, with D maybe TRBD1 (6 bases). The germline V gene has CDR1 MNHEY and CDR2 SVGAGI. V gave up 6 bases and J gave up 7 bases, with 13 bases separating them. The CDR3 runs 14 residues. The CDR3 region has the DNA TGTGCCAGCAGCGGCGGGGGGCGAAATTCACCCCTCCACTTT. Amino acids: CASSGGGRNSPLHF.

This chain joins TRBV30 and TRBJ2-2; D possibly corresponds to TRBD2 (6 bases). CDR1 and CDR2 (germline): GTSNPN, SVGIG (reference sequence). The ends were cut back, 3 bases at V and 2 bases at J, with 10 bases in the middle. The CDR3 sequence is 14 residues long. CDR3 sequence (DNA): TGTGCCTGGAGAGGGGCGGGAAACACCGGGGAGCTGTTTTTT. As protein: CAWRGAGNTGELFF.

The chain links TRBV28 to TRBJ1-1; D is unclear. V was pared by 7 bases and J by 1 base, with 10 bases between. The germline V gene has CDR1 MDHEN and CDR2 SYDVKM. This CDR3 contains 13 residues. CDR3 sequence reads: CASTGPRNTEAFF. CDR3 DNA sequence: TGTGCCAGCACGGGTCCGAGGAACACTGAAGCTTTCTTT.

This sequence joins TRBV28 and TRBJ2-5; D uncertain. The J call is doubtful: the DNA matches TRBJ2-7 better. The CDR3 covers 13 residues. CDR1 and CDR2 from the germline V gene are MDHEN and SYDVKM. The CDR3, as DNA: TGTGCCAGCAGTTCCTTAAGATTCTACGAGCAGTACTTC. Its protein is CASSSLRFYEQYF.

J is TRBJ1-6 and V is TRBV30, with 9 nucleotides matching TRBD1. The length of the CDR3 is 13 residues. The J segment lost 7 bases and the V segment lost 7 bases, leaving 5 bases of the junction unmatched. Germline V CDR1 and CDR2: GTSNPN, SVGIG (reference sequence). This CDR3 is CASGTGLNSPLHF. In DNA form, the CDR3 reads TGTGCCTCCGGGACAGGGTTGAATTCACCCCTCCACTTT.